This note documents a single T cell receptor (beta chain) sequence. Its antigen remains unidentified. These data belong to a study of CD8 T cells in Susac syndrome. V lost 4 bases and J 2 bases, leaving 15 bases between the germline ends. Germline V gene lookup returns CDR1 SGHDN and CDR2 FVKESK. The CDR3 runs 16 residues. When the RNA was reverse transcribed, random hexamers were used with an input of 0.5 to 1 ug. TCR beta CDR3 was amplified by immunoSEQ multiplex PCR. This amplification extended across 54 Vbeta and 13 Jbeta segments. MiXCR, run by TCRdb on the immunoSEQ multiplex PCR reads, gives a single entry per CDR3 protein. The table includes a few hundred thousand distinct CDR3 sequences, around 96% detected once. Overall study findings and caveats: The study's TCR sequencing and HLA analysis drew on a certain number of individuals. That number was acknowledged as relatively small.

In blood CD8+ and CD4+ T cells, TCR beta underwent sequencing. TEMRA cells were FACS-enriched, with CD8+ and CD4+ T cells isolated negatively. The chain links TRBV14 to TRBJ2-1; no clear D. This sequence originates from a human donor with multiple sclerosis. Sequencing input: CD4+ T cells from PBMCs. CDR3 in amino acids: CASSPRDDKPYNEQFF. The CDR3, as DNA: TGTGCCAGCAGCCCAAGAGATGACAAACCCTACAATGAGCAGTTCTTC. Full variable domain (missing parts from reference TRBV14 and TRBJ2-1): EAGVTQFPSHSVIEKGQTVTLRCDPISGHDNLYWYRRVMGKEIKFLLHFVKESKQDESGMPNNRFLAERTGGTYSTLKVQPAELEDSGVYFCASSPRDDKPYNEQFFGPGTRLTVL.